This T cell receptor (beta chain) was found in a study of T cell responses to AZD1222 COVID-19 vaccine. Concerning this clone itself: Its antigen is currently unknown.

Germline V CDR1 and CDR2: SGHVS, FQNEAQ. The CDR3 is 15 residues long. Between the trimmed V and J ends, which lost 1 base and 6 bases, there was a span of 12 bases. Sequenced by immunoSEQ multiplex PCR; TCRdb stores in-frame clones only, minus some. The sample carries 150,000 to 200,000 clones, less than 95% recorded once. Study conclusions and caveats: Donors skewed white British and female; clonal diversity was possibly underestimated. After the peak T cell response, and only then, were repertoires sampled. Within unmutated variant regions lay the reported targets of nearly half of spike-specific TCRs. The study found vaccine-associated CD4 TCRs spanning spike, dominant at 160-218 and 743-854.

The specimen comprised peripheral blood, sampled on day 0 of AZD1222 vaccination. The chain links TRBV7-8 to TRBJ2-2, with D maybe TRBD1 (6 bases). The receptor comes from an adult in good health. The CDR3 loop is CASSLGTVLPGELFF. Written as DNA, the CDR3 is TGTGCCAGCAGCTTAGGGACAGTCCTTCCCGGGGAGCTGTTTTTT.